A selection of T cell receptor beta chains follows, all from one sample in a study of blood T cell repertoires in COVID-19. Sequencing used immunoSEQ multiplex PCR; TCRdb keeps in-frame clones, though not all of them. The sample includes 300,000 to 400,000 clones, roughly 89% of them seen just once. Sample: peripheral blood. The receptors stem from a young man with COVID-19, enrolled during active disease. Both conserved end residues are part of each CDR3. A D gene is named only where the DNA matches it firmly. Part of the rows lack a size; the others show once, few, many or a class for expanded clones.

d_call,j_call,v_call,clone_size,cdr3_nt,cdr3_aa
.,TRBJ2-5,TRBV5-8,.,TGTGCCAGCAGCTTGGCCGGGGTGGAGACCCAGTACTTC,CASSLAGVETQYF
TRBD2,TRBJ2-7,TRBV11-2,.,TGTGCCAGCAGCTACCGGACTAGCGGGAGGGTGGACGAGCAGTACTTC,CASSYRTSGRVDEQYF
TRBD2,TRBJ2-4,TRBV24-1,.,TGTGCCACCAGTGACCGTCAGACTAGCGGAAAAAACATTCAGTACTTC,CATSDRQTSGKNIQYF
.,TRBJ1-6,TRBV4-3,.,TGCGCCAGCAGCCAAGAAATCGGAGTCGTTTCACCCCTCCACTTT,CASSQEIGVVSPLHF
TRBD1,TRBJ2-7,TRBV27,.,TGTGCCAGCAGTTTATTCGTACAGGGGCCCTACGAGCAGTACTTC,CASSLFVQGPYEQYF
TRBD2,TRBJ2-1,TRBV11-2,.,TGTGCCAGCAGCATCTTGACTAGCGGGGCTTACAATGAGCAGTTCTTC,CASSILTSGAYNEQFF
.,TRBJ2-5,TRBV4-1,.,TGCGCCAGCAGCCACCGGGATGAAGAGACCCAGTACTTC,CASSHRDEETQYF
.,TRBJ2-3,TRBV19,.,TGTGCCAGCAGGGACACCGTAAGCACAGATACGCAGTATTTT,CASRDTVSTDTQYF
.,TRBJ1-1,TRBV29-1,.,TGCAGCGTTGAAGATGGTTTCGGCCAGGGGATGAACACTGAAGCTTTCTTT,CSVEDGFGQGMNTEAFF
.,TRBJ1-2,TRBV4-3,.,TGCGCCAGCAGCCAAGAACCGGGGGCGGGAGATGGCTACACCTTC,CASSQEPGAGDGYTF
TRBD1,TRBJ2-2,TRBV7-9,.,TGTGCCAGCAGCTCCCGACAGGGGAACACCGGGGAGCTGTTTTTT,CASSSRQGNTGELFF
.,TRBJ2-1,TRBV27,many,TGTGCCAGCAGTTTAAATTCTGGGGCAGGGGTCAATGAGCAGTTCTTC,CASSLNSGAGVNEQFF
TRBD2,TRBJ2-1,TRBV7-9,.,TGTGCCAGCAGCCCCCCGGGACTAGCGGGAGCACACAATGAGCAGTTCTTC,CASSPPGLAGAHNEQFF
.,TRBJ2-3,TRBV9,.,TGTGCCAGCAGCCCTCGACCCCAGGCTACGCAGTATTTT,CASSPRPQATQYF
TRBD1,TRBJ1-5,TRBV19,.,TGTGCCAGTAGTATTAGGGACAGGGGTCAGCCCCAGCATTTT,CASSIRDRGQPQHF
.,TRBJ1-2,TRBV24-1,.,TGTGCCACCAGTGATCCAGACTATGGCTACACCTTC,CATSDPDYGYTF
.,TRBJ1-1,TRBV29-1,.,TGCAGCGGTTCAGGGCGACGGGACACTGAAGCTTTCTTT,CSGSGRRDTEAFF
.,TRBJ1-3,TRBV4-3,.,TGCGCCAGCAGCCAAGATTTGCCAGGCTCTGGAAACACCATATATTTT,CASSQDLPGSGNTIYF
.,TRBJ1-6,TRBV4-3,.,TGCGCCAGCAGCCAAGCCCCTCGAGGGCCCCACTATAATTCACCCCTCCACTTT,CASSQAPRGPHYNSPLHF
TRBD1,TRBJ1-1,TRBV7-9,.,TGTGCCAGCAGCTTGCAGGGGGCGACGAACACTGAAGCTTTCTTT,CASSLQGATNTEAFF
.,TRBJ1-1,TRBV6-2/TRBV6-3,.,TGTGCCAGCAGTTATGAGGGTTCAGTGAACACTGAAGCTTTCTTT,CASSYEGSVNTEAFF
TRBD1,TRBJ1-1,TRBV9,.,TGTGCCAGCAGCGTAGAATCGAGGGGGCTTATCACTGAAGCTTTCTTT,CASSVESRGLITEAFF
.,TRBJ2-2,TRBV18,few,TGTGCCAGCTCACAGGACAGAAACACCGGGGAGCTGTTTTTT,CASSQDRNTGELFF
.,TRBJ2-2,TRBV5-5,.,TGTGCCAGCAGCCCCAGGGGAGCGAACACCGGGGAGCTGTTTTTT,CASSPRGANTGELFF
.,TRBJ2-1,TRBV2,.,TGTGCCAGCAGTGAAAGACAGGATTACTACAATGAGCAGTTCTTC,CASSERQDYYNEQFF
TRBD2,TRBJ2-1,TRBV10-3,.,TGTGCCATCAGTGCCCTCGGCTATAGCGGGAGTACCAACAATGAGCAGTTCTTC,CAISALGYSGSTNNEQFF
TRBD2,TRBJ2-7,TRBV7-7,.,TGTGCCAGCAGCCCTAGCGGGAGGTACGAGCAGTACTTC,CASSPSGRYEQYF
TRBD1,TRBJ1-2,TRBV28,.,TGTGCCAGCAGTGAGGGGACAGGGGTCTATGGCTACACCTTC,CASSEGTGVYGYTF
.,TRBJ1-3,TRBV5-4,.,TGTGCCAGCAGCTTGGGGACACGTACCTCTGGAAACACCATATATTTT,CASSLGTRTSGNTIYF
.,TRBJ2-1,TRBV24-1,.,TGTGCCACCAGTGATCGGCCTCTACAGCAAAATGAGCAGTTCTTC,CATSDRPLQQNEQFF
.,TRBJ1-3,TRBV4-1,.,TGCGCCAGCAGCCAAACCGGGTCTTTTGGAAACACCATATATTTT,CASSQTGSFGNTIYF
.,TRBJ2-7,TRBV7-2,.,TGTGCCAGCAGCTTATCTCTCTACGAGCAGTACTTC,CASSLSLYEQYF
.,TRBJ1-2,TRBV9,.,TGTGCCAGCAGCCGAGACATGTACTATGGCTACACCTTC,CASSRDMYYGYTF
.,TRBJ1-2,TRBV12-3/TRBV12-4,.,TGTGCCAGCAGTTTAAATTCCGGGAATGGCTACACCTTC,CASSLNSGNGYTF
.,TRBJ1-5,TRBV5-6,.,TGTGCCAGCAGCGGCGGTACAGGACGGAATCAGCCCCAGCATTTT,CASSGGTGRNQPQHF
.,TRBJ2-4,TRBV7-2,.,TGTGCCAGCAGCTTAGACAGGGTAAAAAACATTCAGTACTTC,CASSLDRVKNIQYF
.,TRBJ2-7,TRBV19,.,TGTGCCAGTTCAGGAGGACGTCTCCTCATGGGAGACGAGCAGTACTTC,CASSGGRLLMGDEQYF
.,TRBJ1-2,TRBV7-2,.,TGTGCCAGCAGCTTATTCTATCTTGATCAAAACTATGGCTACACCTTC,CASSLFYLDQNYGYTF
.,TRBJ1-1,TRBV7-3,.,TGTGCCAGCAGCTTAAGGGCTCCAGGGATAATGAACACTGAAGCTTTCTTT,CASSLRAPGIMNTEAFF
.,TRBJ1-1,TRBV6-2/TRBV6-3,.,TGTGCCAGCAGCTATGACAGTTACGCCACTGAAGCTTTCTTT,CASSYDSYATEAFF
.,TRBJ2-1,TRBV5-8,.,TGTGCCAGCAGCTTGGGGCTAGCGCTCGATGAGCAGTTCTTC,CASSLGLALDEQFF
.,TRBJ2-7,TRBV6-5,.,TGTGCCAGCAGTTTTCGGGACTCCTACGAGCAGTACTTC,CASSFRDSYEQYF
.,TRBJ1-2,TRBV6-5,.,TGTGCCAGCAGTTCCGCGGGCCTCGGCGGAGGCTATGGCTACACCTTC,CASSSAGLGGGYGYTF
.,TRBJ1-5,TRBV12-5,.,TGTGCTAGTGGTGATGACAGGTGGGTTAGCAATCAGCCCCAGCATTTT,CASGDDRWVSNQPQHF
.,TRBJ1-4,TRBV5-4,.,TGTGCCAGCAGCTTGTCCGCCGAACGGTCTGAAAAACTGTTTTTT,CASSLSAERSEKLFF
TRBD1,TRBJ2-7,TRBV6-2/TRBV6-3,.,TGTGCCAGCAGTAGCTCCTTGCTCTTGAGGGGGCGATCCTACGAGCAGTACTTC,CASSSSLLLRGRSYEQYF
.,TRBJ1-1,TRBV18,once,TGTGCCAGCTCACCCGTACAGGGCACTGAAGCTTTCTTT,CASSPVQGTEAFF
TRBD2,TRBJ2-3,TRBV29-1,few,TGCAGCGTTTGGGGGGGTGCAGGGCGAGTCTCAGATACGCAGTATTTT,CSVWGGAGRVSDTQYF
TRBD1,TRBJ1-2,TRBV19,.,TGTGCCAGTAGTGACAGGGGAGGGTATGGCTACACCTTC,CASSDRGGYGYTF
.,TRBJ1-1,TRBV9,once,TGTGCCAGCAGCGTCGTTCAGGGCATGAACACTGAAGCTTTCTTT,CASSVVQGMNTEAFF
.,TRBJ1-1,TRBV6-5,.,TGTGCCAGCAGTTACGCTGAAGGGGGGGCTGAAGCTTTCTTT,CASSYAEGGAEAFF
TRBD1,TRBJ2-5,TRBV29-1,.,TGCAGCGTTGGACCGAACAGGGGGCGCAAAGAGACCCAGTACTTC,CSVGPNRGRKETQYF
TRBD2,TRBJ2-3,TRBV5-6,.,TGTGCCAGCATTTCGCGGGGGTTAACAGATACGCAGTATTTT,CASISRGLTDTQYF
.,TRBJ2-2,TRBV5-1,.,TGCGCCAGCAGCCCTACTAGAGCGAACACCGGGGAGCTGTTTTTT,CASSPTRANTGELFF
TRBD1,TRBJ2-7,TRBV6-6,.,TGTGCCAGCAGTTACCCCGGGACAGGGAATCCCTACGAGCAGTACTTC,CASSYPGTGNPYEQYF
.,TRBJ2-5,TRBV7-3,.,TGTGCCAGCAGCCGCCGGGGGAACCACGGAGAGACCCAGTACTTC,CASSRRGNHGETQYF
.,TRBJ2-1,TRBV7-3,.,TGTGCCAGCAGCTCAGGTGGTTACAATGAGCAGTTCTTC,CASSSGGYNEQFF
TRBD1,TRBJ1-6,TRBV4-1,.,TGCGCCAGCAGCCCTCGACAGGGGGCGGATTCACCCCTCCACTTT,CASSPRQGADSPLHF
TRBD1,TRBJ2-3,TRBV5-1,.,TGCGCCAGCAGCCTTCCGAGGACAGGGGAACTCACAGATACGCAGTATTTT,CASSLPRTGELTDTQYF
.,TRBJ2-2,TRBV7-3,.,TGTGCCAGCAGCTTGCGGGGGCTAGCGGTAAACACCGGGGAGCTGTTTTTT,CASSLRGLAVNTGELFF